These T cell receptor beta chains were read from a single sample in a study of T cells expressing NK-cell markers. TCRdb re-called the 5' RACE reads and catalogs CDR3 proteins one per entry, DNA excluded. The sample holds about 260,000 distinct CDR3 sequences. Sequencing was performed on blood T cells: a sorted CD56 or NKG2C T cell subset, CD4+ or CD8+ T cells, or bulk PBMC T cells (not recorded which). These receptors were taken from a woman between 18 and 69 years old in good health. The CDR3 runs from the conserved cysteine through the conserved F or W.

TRBJ1-4 | TRBV6-5 | CASMGGKKLFF
TRBJ2-4 | TRBV7-2 | CASSSPGLAATIQYF
TRBJ2-1 | TRBV5-1 | CASSWDINAYNEQFF
TRBJ1-4 | TRBV7-2 | CASSLWDRGVTNEKLFF
TRBJ2-3 | TRBV29-1 | CSVGPADTQYF
TRBJ2-7 | TRBV7-2 | CASSIQGALDYEQYF
TRBJ2-1 | TRBV20-1 | CSARDASGRAREQFF
TRBJ2-3 | TRBV5-1 | CASSLVADSTDTQYF
TRBJ1-5 | TRBV7-9 | CASSSGTSSQPQHF
TRBJ1-5 | TRBV7-2 | CASTQDRNQPQHF
TRBJ1-1 | TRBV18 | CASSPGPTGFDTEAFF
TRBJ1-4 | TRBV11-2 | CASSPLGSGAVQEQKLFF
TRBJ1-4 | TRBV12-3/TRBV12-4 | CASSLGQSNEKLFF
TRBJ2-3 | TRBV27 | CASSSRGQSTDTQYF
TRBJ2-1 | TRBV2 | CASSDRTGDGSGSSYNEQFF
TRBJ2-3 | TRBV6-1 | CASSEVRIDTQYF
TRBJ2-3 | TRBV10-3 | CASSGSLDTQYF
TRBJ2-7 | TRBV20-1 | CSARDGLKPSYEQYF